These 20 T cell receptor beta chains were sequenced from one sample in a study of breast tumors, draining lymph nodes, adjacent tissues (dated by TCRdb to 2016 to 2017). The library relied on multiplex PCR. Reads for this sample came from an Illumina HiSeq 2000. The public reads were quality trimmed at Q25 with fastp and then assembled into clones with MiXCR by TCRdb, keeping productive beta chains. Rows are unified per CDR3 protein, each entry keeping the most common DNA and genes. Recorded for this sample are around 100,000 distinct CDR3 sequences; less than 25% of them occurred a single time. Jointly, the top ten make up around 1.2% of the sample. Lymph node samples came from the axillary draining lymph nodes of breast cancer patients. Material for sequencing was axillary lymph node tissue. These receptors all come from a female donor with breast cancer. Some clones in this sample may be carry-over from other donors' samples.

A remark on this clonotype: A much larger clone sits a single nucleotide away, making a read error possible. J is TRBJ1-3 and V is TRBV4-1; D perhaps matches TRBD1 (6 bases). Germline values: CDR1 MGHRA, CDR2 YSYEKL. This CDR3 is built from 16 residues. The CDR3 loop reads CASSQDPGHSGSTIYF. CDR3 nucleotide sequence: TGCGCCAGCAGCCAAGACCCGGGACATTCTGGAAGCACCATATATTTT.

The sample holds many counts of this clonotype. As DNA, the CDR3 is TGTGCCAGCAGCTTAGCCGCGACTAGCGGGAGGGCCTACGAGCAGTACTTC. It specifies CASSLAATSGRAYEQYF. This chain links TRBV7-9 with TRBJ2-7; the match to TRBD2 covers 14 bases. This CDR3 region has 17 residues. CDR1 and CDR2 (germline): SEHNR, FQNEAQ (reference sequence). V was pared by 0 bases and J by 2 bases, with 3 bases of the junction left unmatched.

This clonotype was observed at least ten times. Here the CDR3 reads CASTKELNEQFF. In nucleotides, the CDR3 is TGTGCCAGCACCAAGGAGTTGAATGAGCAGTTCTTC. The chain carries TRBV5-5 and TRBJ2-1; no clear D gene. V gave up 6 bases and J gave up 7 bases, with 11 bases separating them. The CDR3 loop spans 12 amino acids. Germline loops: CDR1 SGHKS, CDR2 YYEKEE (reference sequence).

In the case of this clonotype: As the CDR3 is not closed by the conserved phenylalanine or tryptophan, this likely results from a read error. The chain combines TRBV4-1 with TRBJ2-3; 9 bases are a match to TRBD1. The V gene end was trimmed by 4 bases and the J gene end by 2 bases; junction bases not matched to a gene: 7. Germline lookup yields CDR1 MGHRA and CDR2 YSYEKL. This CDR3 contains 16 residues. The CDR3: CASSPPGQGHTDTQYS. In DNA, the CDR3 is TGCGCCAGCAGCCCCCCGGGACAGGGACACACAGATACGCAGTATTCT.

The chain carries TRBV5-5 and TRBJ1-4, with 7 bases aligning to TRBD1. Germline V gene lookup returns CDR1 SGHKS and CDR2 YYEKEE (reference sequence). The CDR3 covers 16 residues. V dropped 4 bases and J dropped 4; count of bases not matched to a gene: 10. CDR3: CASSKQGTGGNEKLFF. DNA of the CDR3: TGTGCCAGCAGCAAACAGGGGACCGGGGGTAATGAAAAACTGTTTTTT.

In its sample, this clonotype was seen many times. The J gene is TRBJ2-1, the V gene TRBV5-6, with TRBD2 identical over 13 bases. V lost 4 bases, J lost 10 bases, and 2 bases stayed unmatched. Germline values: CDR1 SGHDT, CDR2 YYEEEE. This CDR3 has 13 residues. The DNA for the CDR3 is TGTGCCAGCAGCCGGACTAGCGGGGGAGAGCAGTTCTTC. This codes for CASSRTSGGEQFF.

This clonotype was picked up many times. This sequence joins TRBV11-2 and TRBJ2-1, with 13 bases identical to TRBD2. V shed 1 base and J 8 bases; nucleotides not matched to a gene: 8. The CDR3 extends over 17 amino acids. CDR1 and CDR2 from the germline V gene are SGHAT and FQNNGV. The CDR3 region is CASSLGLAGGLGYEQFF. The CDR3 nucleotides are TGTGCCAGCAGCTTAGGACTAGCGGGAGGACTGGGGTATGAGCAGTTCTTC. The entire variable domain, with the rest obtained from reference TRBV11-2 and TRBJ2-1, is as follows: EAGVAQSPRYKIIEKRQSVAFWCNPISGHATLYWYQQILGQGPKLLIQFQNNGVVDDSQLPKDRFSAERLKGVDSTLKIQPAKLEDSAVYLCASSLGLAGGLGYEQFFGPGTRLTVL.

This clonotype was seen many times. The chain combines TRBV5-1 with TRBJ2-7, with 7 bases fitting TRBD2. This CDR3 comprises 14 residues. Germline values: CDR1 SGHRS, CDR2 YFSETQ. The ends lost 4 bases at V and 5 bases at J; junction bases unmatched: 9. The DNA of the CDR3 is TGCGCCAGCAGCCGGTGGGACCTAGCGGACGAGCAGTACTTC. This translates into CASSRWDLADEQYF.

This clonotype was detected many times. This rearrangement joins TRBV20-1 to TRBJ2-3, with TRBD2 matching 12 bases. CDR1 DFQATT and CDR2 SNEGSKA come from the germline V gene (reference sequence). Trimming took 3 bases from V and 2 from J; bases not matched to a gene: 6. CDR3 length: 16 amino acids. CDR3 coding DNA: TGCAGTGCTAGTCGACTAGCGGGGGACACCACAGATACGCAGTATTTT. Protein sequence: CSASRLAGDTTDTQYF.

This clonotype appeared many times. This rearrangement joins TRBV9 to TRBJ2-2, with D unresolved. V was pared by 1 base and J by 3 bases, with 4 bases between. The CDR3 loop spans 13 amino acids. CDR1 is SGDLS, CDR2 YYNGEE, per germline. The CDR3: CASSVWDTGELFF. As DNA, the CDR3 is TGTGCCAGCAGCGTATGGGACACCGGGGAGCTGTTTTTT.

This clonotype was seen many times. The chain is built from TRBV4-1 and TRBJ1-2, with 9 bases identical to TRBD1. The V and J ends lost 4 bases and 8 bases, in that order; junction bases with no gene match: 11. The CDR3 has 15 residues. Germline values: CDR1 MGHRA, CDR2 YSYEKL. Here the CDR3 reads CASSPAGQGWEGYTF. Written as DNA, the CDR3 is TGCGCCAGCAGCCCTGCGGGACAGGGATGGGAAGGCTACACCTTC.

This clonotype was recorded many times. The chain couples TRBV20-1 to TRBJ1-5; 9 bases align to TRBD1. The V gene's germline CDR1 is DFQATT and CDR2 SNEGSKA (reference sequence). The CDR3 has 16 amino acids. Trimming at V came to 5 bases and at J to 0 bases, leaving 8 bases not matched to a gene. The DNA for the CDR3 is TGCAGTGCTTCACAGGGGGCTGGGTATAGCAATCAGCCCCAGCATTTT. Its translation is CSASQGAGYSNQPQHF.

A word on this clonotype: This clone may be a read error of a much larger clone one base away. The rearrangement joins TRBV9 to TRBJ2-1; D gene ambiguous. Trimming took 0 bases from V and 0 from J, leaving 13 bases between them. Germline V CDR1 and CDR2: SGDLS, YYNGEE. This CDR3 spans 17 amino acids. The CDR3 loop reads CASSVGPSSSSYNEQFF. The CDR3 DNA sequence: TGTGCCAGCAGCGTAGGGCCCAGCTCGAGCTCCTACAATGAGCAGTTCTTC.

The CDR3 is CASSTDRTSFEYTF. Written as DNA, the CDR3 is TGTGCCAGCAGCACCGACAGGACCTCTTTTGAGTACACCTTC. V gene TRBV7-8 combines with J gene TRBJ1-2, with D possibly matching TRBD1 (6 bases). This CDR3 region has 14 residues. Between the trimmed V and J ends, which lost 5 bases and 11 bases, there was a span of 21 bases. Germline V gives CDR1 SGHVS, CDR2 FQNEAQ.

This clonotype was found many times. This chain joins TRBV2 and TRBJ2-2; TRBD1 matches 8 bases. The germline CDR1 and CDR2 sequences are SNHLY and FYNNEI. CDR3 length: 21 amino acids. Trimming cost V 4 bases and J 4 bases; bases outside gene matches: 23. CDR3 region: CASSGAGRRGQDVPGTGELFF. The CDR3 region has the DNA TGTGCCAGCAGTGGAGCAGGACGTCGGGGACAGGATGTTCCGGGCACCGGGGAGCTGTTTTTT.

At least ten counts were recorded for this clonotype. The rearrangement links TRBV19 to TRBJ2-3; D remains unclear. The CDR3 loop spans 13 amino acids. CDR1 and CDR2 (germline): LNHDA, SQIVND (reference sequence). Trimming cost V 0 bases and J 4 bases, with 5 bases left between them. CDR3 DNA: TGTGCCAGTAGTATAGATGGAGCAGATACGCAGTATTTT. This sequence encodes CASSIDGADTQYF.

The V gene is TRBV28, the J gene TRBJ2-4; no clear D gene. This CDR3 has 13 residues. CDR1 is MDHEN and CDR2 is SYDVKM in the germline V gene. With 7 bases removed from V and 9 bases from J, the gap between germline ends came to 16 bases. The CDR3 region has the DNA TGTGCCAGCACCCCTCCTTACAGAGGCATTCAGTACTTC. Translation gives CASTPPYRGIQYF.

The chain joins TRBV29-1 to TRBJ1-1; 7 positions match TRBD1. Looked up from germline, CDR1 is SQVTM and CDR2 is ANQGSEA. The CDR3 consists of 14 residues. The junction had 10 bases not matched to a gene; V was cut back by 6 bases and J by 3 bases. In DNA form, the CDR3 reads TGCAGCGTGCACAACAGGGGAACTTACACTGAAGCTTTCTTT. The encoded protein is CSVHNRGTYTEAFF.

The sample holds many counts of this clonotype. This chain uses TRBV6-1 with TRBJ1-5, with D hard to call. Germline V gene sequence: CDR1 MNHNS, CDR2 SASEGT. The CDR3 covers 16 residues. Deletions cut 2 bases from V and 2 bases from J, with 13 bases between. CDR3 DNA sequence: TGTGCCAGCAGTGAAATTCGAAACATGGGCAATCAGCCCCAGCATTTT. It codes for CASSEIRNMGNQPQHF.

Ten or more counts support this clonotype. The chain carries TRBV6-5 and TRBJ1-5; no clear D. The CDR3 has 12 residues. Trimming pared 10 bases from V and 2 bases from J, leaving 9 bases between. Germline assignment: CDR1 MNHEY and CDR2 SVGAGI. This chain's CDR3 is CATKQGNQPQHF. CDR3 bases: TGTGCCACCAAGCAGGGCAATCAGCCCCAGCATTTT.